This T cell receptor beta chain was recovered during a study of blood T cell repertoires in COVID-19. Overall study context: Nucleic acid was either cDNA or gDNA, and it came from T cells, B-cell-depleted T cells, or PBMCs.

Participants came from fewer than 25 US areas, aged roughly 18 to 100 years. Two negative PCRs, clearance, or symptom resolution had been documented for recovered Cohort 3 donors. Repertoires were generated with immunoSEQ multiplex PCR, while TCRdb's copy carries only in-frame clones and drops some. The sample shows a few hundred thousand clones, more than 75% of them seen only once. This CDR3 spans 15 amino acids. Trimming removed 2 bases from V and 3 bases from J; junction bases left unmatched: 3. Per the germline V gene, CDR1 is MNHEY and CDR2 is SMNVEV (reference sequence). The chain recombines TRBV27 with TRBJ2-1; 8 positions match TRBD2. The receptor was isolated from a woman aged 40 to 50 who had recovered from COVID-19. The specimen sequenced was PBMCs or T cells enriched from blood (not recorded which). CDR3: CASSLASGLYNEQFF. The CDR3 DNA is TGTGCCAGCAGTTTAGCTAGCGGGCTCTACAATGAGCAGTTCTTC.